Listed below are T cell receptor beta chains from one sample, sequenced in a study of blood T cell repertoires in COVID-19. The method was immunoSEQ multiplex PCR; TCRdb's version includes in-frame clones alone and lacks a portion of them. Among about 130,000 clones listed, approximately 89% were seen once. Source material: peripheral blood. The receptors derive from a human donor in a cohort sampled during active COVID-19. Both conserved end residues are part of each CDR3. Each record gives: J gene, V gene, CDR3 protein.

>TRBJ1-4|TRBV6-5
CASSYGGGNEKLFF
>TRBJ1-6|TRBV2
CASRLGQGVNSPLHF
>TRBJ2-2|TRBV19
CASRIYRGIGELFF
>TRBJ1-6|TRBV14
CASSQVQAGMWNSPLHF
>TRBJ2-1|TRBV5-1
CASSPRLVVLTSGSYNEQFF
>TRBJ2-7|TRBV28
CASSLGGESEQYF
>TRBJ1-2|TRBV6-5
CASSYSSEANYGYTF
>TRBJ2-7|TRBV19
CASSIDRGADSEYEQYF
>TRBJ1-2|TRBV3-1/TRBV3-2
CASSRRSTVYYGYTF
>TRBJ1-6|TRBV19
CASSMSQGRSPLHF
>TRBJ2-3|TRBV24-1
CATSDPRGGGDTQYF
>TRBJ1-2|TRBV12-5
CASGPQGIGYTF
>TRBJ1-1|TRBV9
CASSVGQLNTEAFF
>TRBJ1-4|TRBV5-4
CASSALEGRNEKLFF
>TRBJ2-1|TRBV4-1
CASSHLGQYNEQFF
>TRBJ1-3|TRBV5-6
CASSSLAASSGNTIYF
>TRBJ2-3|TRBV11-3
CASSSSTDTQYF
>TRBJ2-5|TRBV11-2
CASSPTGGAFETQYF
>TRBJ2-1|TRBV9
CASRAHGTSSDGEQFF
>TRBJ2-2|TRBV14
CASSRLAGGTGELFF